What follows are 26 T cell receptor beta chains derived from one specimen sequenced in a study of CD8 T cells in Susac syndrome (dated by TCRdb to the late 2010s). To prepare the library, the immunoSEQ multiplex PCR assay was applied. RNA was extracted using the RNeasy kit, and roughly 0.45 to 1 microgram was reverse transcribed with random hexamers. Starting from the raw public reads, TCRdb applied fastp trimming at Q25, assembled clones with MiXCR and retained in-frame beta chains. All rows with the same CDR3 protein become a single entry with the most common DNA and genes. Recorded for this sample are 110,000 or so distinct CDR3 sequences; more than 85% of them occurred a single time. The ten largest clones capture roughly 0.088% of the sample. Input material: CD4+ T cells from PBMCs. Every receptor here comes from a human donor with multiple sclerosis.

This clonotype was seen once. The chain couples TRBV7-2 to TRBJ1-1, with D possibly being TRBD1 (5 bases). CDR1 SGHTA and CDR2 FQGNSA come from the germline V gene. Trimming stripped 1 base from V and 1 base from J, with 16 bases between. The CDR3 totals 17 residues. CDR3 sequence: CASSLGGEGARNTEAFF. The CDR3 nucleotides are TGTGCCAGCAGCTTAGGGGGGGAAGGGGCGCGGAACACTGAAGCTTTCTTT.

The chain employs TRBV5-6 and TRBJ1-1; unclear D gene. Trimming took 8 bases from V and 1 from J, leaving 15 bases between them. CDR3 length: 14 residues. CDR1 and CDR2 (germline): SGHDT, YYEEEE. The CDR3 DNA is TGTGCCAGTGGGGAGATTACCAAGAACACTGAAGCTTTCTTT. Its translation is CASGEITKNTEAFF.

The chain couples TRBV29-1 to TRBJ2-7; D may be TRBD1 (6 bases). The CDR3 is 14 amino acids. Trimming left V 4 bases short and J 5 bases short, with 18 bases between. Germline V gene lookup returns CDR1 SQVTM and CDR2 ANQGSEA. This chain's CDR3 is CSVGIRGIGDEQYF. For the CDR3, the DNA is TGCAGCGTTGGGATCAGGGGAATAGGGGACGAGCAGTACTTC.

The chain couples TRBV20-1 to TRBJ2-5; 7 nucleotides line up with TRBD1. The CDR3 contains 13 residues. V was clipped by 5 bases and J by 10 bases; unmatched bases: 13. Germline CDR1 DFQATT, CDR2 SNEGSKA (reference sequence). CDR3 nucleotide sequence: TGCAGTGCTCCGGGACAGAGCATAAGGGGCCAGTACTTC. It is translated as CSAPGQSIRGQYF.

The chain links TRBV3-1 to TRBJ2-1; 14 bases agree with TRBD2. V gave up 0 bases and J gave up 5 bases; unmatched junction bases: 9. This CDR3 comprises 19 residues. The germline V gene encodes CDR1 LGHDT and CDR2 YNNKEL (reference sequence). The CDR3 is CASSQEWGTSGGKHNEQFF. The CDR3 nucleotides are TGTGCCAGCAGCCAAGAGTGGGGGACTAGCGGGGGAAAACACAATGAGCAGTTCTTC.

The V and J genes are TRBV24-1 and TRBJ2-2; weak D call: TRBD2 (6 bases). Between the trimmed V and J ends, which lost 3 bases and 2 bases, there was a span of 12 bases. CDR1 KGHDR and CDR2 SFDVKD come from the germline V gene. The CDR3 runs to 16 residues. For the CDR3, the DNA is TGTGCCACCAGTGATCCCGGGACTCTTAACACCGGGGAGCTGTTTTTT. It yields the protein CATSDPGTLNTGELFF.

The CDR3 is CSAARPPWVEQYF. The CDR3 nucleotides read TGCAGTGCTGCCCGACCCCCTTGGGTAGAGCAGTACTTC. The genes are TRBV20-1 and TRBJ2-7, with D unclear. The CDR3 is 13 amino acids. V dropped 5 bases and J dropped 7 bases, with 18 bases sitting between them. Germline-derived CDR1 and CDR2 are DFQATT and SNEGSKA (reference sequence).

This chain uses TRBV30 with TRBJ2-5; D unclear. Germline assignment: CDR1 GTSNPN and CDR2 SVGIG (reference sequence). The V gene lost 2 bases and the J gene lost 0 bases, with 10 bases spanning the gap. The CDR3 consists of 14 residues. CDR3 nucleotide sequence: TGTGCCTGGAGTACCGGACGCTACCAAGAGACCCAGTACTTC. This codes for CAWSTGRYQETQYF.

This sequence joins TRBV7-3 and TRBJ1-1; perhaps TRBD1 as D (5 bases). This CDR3 has 13 amino acids. Germline lookup yields CDR1 SGHTA and CDR2 FQGTGA. The V end lost 2 bases, the J end lost 5 bases, and 9 bases lay between the germline ends. The CDR3: CASSLGGETEAFF. As DNA, the CDR3 is TGTGCCAGCAGCTTAGGGGGGGAAACTGAAGCTTTCTTT.

The chain recombines TRBV2 with TRBJ2-5; D gene uncertain. The V gene lost 2 bases and the J gene lost 2 bases, with 6 bases spanning the gap. The CDR3 totals 13 residues. The germline V gene has CDR1 SNHLY and CDR2 FYNNEI. The CDR3 DNA reads as TGTGCCAGCAGTGAAACAGCACAAGAGACCCAGTACTTC. As protein: CASSETAQETQYF.

This clonotype appeared a few times. The chain combines TRBV12-3 or TRBV12-4 with TRBJ2-1; unclear D gene. Trimming stripped 5 bases from V and 5 bases from J, with 7 bases between. This CDR3 region has 12 residues. CDR3 in DNA: TGTGCCAGCAGTCCGACCAACAATGAGCAGTTCTTC. This encodes CASSPTNNEQFF.

This sequence joins TRBV7-3 and TRBJ1-1; D is unresolved. The CDR3 is 17 amino acids. Trimming removed 5 bases from V and 2 bases from J, with 21 bases in between. Germline V gene data show CDR1 as SGHTA and CDR2 as FQGTGA. The CDR3 here is CASSAYPRQPGNTEAFF. CDR3 sequence (DNA): TGTGCCAGCAGCGCATACCCCCGCCAGCCCGGTAACACTGAAGCTTTCTTT.

The rearrangement joins TRBV28 to TRBJ2-7, with D perhaps matching TRBD1 (6 bases). Trimming pared 8 bases from V and 5 bases from J, leaving 19 bases between. The CDR3 extends over 14 amino acids. Germline V gene lookup returns CDR1 MDHEN and CDR2 SYDVKM. This CDR3 reads CASGVDRIGHEQYF. CDR3 bases: TGTGCCAGCGGAGTAGACAGGATAGGCCACGAGCAGTACTTC.

This sequence joins TRBV5-4 and TRBJ2-1; TRBD1 aligns across 8 bases. This CDR3 comprises 15 residues. The J segment lost 6 bases and the V segment lost 4 bases, leaving 9 bases of the junction unmatched. Germline loops: CDR1 SGHNT, CDR2 YYREEE (reference sequence). The CDR3 reads CASSPVGQGGNEQFF. Here the CDR3 DNA reads TGTGCCAGCAGCCCGGTAGGACAGGGCGGCAATGAGCAGTTCTTC.

This chain joins TRBV5-1 and TRBJ1-5, with D possibly TRBD1 on 5 matching bases. V gave up 2 bases and J gave up 5 bases, with 11 bases separating them. This CDR3 contains 14 residues. Germline CDR1 and CDR2: SGHRS and YFSETQ. The CDR3 bases are TGCGCCAGCAGCTTAACCGGGACCGATCAGCCCCAGCATTTT. It specifies CASSLTGTDQPQHF.

This clonotype was recorded only once. V and J are TRBV5-1 and TRBJ1-6; possible D gene TRBD1, 6 bases. The CDR3 loop spans 15 amino acids. Germline V gives CDR1 SGHRS, CDR2 YFSETQ. Trimming pared 0 bases from V and 7 bases from J, leaving 11 bases between. CDR3 sequence (DNA): TGCGCCAGCAGCTTGGGTCAGGGGCACAATTCACCCCTCCACTTT. This gives the protein CASSLGQGHNSPLHF.

The rearrangement uses TRBV12-3 or TRBV12-4 and TRBJ2-1, with unresolved D. Trimming shortened V by 3 bases and J by 8 bases, and 8 bases separated the two germline ends. This CDR3 is 12 amino acids long. The CDR3 region has the DNA TGTGCCAGCAGTTTCCCACGGGATGAGCAGTTCTTC. It codes for CASSFPRDEQFF.

The chain recombines TRBV10-3 with TRBJ2-5; D gene ambiguous. From germline, CDR1 is ENHRY and CDR2 SYGVKD. The V and J ends lost 0 bases and 3 bases respectively, with 26 bases between them. The CDR3 contains 20 residues. Here the CDR3 reads CAISESLVGYETQPKETQYF. For the CDR3, the DNA is TGTGCCATCAGTGAGTCCTTAGTTGGGTACGAGACCCAGCCTAAAGAGACCCAGTACTTC.

This clonotype came up once. The genes are TRBV20-1 and TRBJ1-2, with 9 bases aligning to TRBD1. The V and J ends lost 2 bases and 4 bases, in that order; junction bases with no gene match: 2. Germline CDR1 is DFQATT and CDR2 is SNEGSKA (reference sequence). CDR3 size: 13 residues. The CDR3 region has the DNA TGCAGTGCTAGAACGGGACAGGGCTATGGCTACACCTTC. As protein: CSARTGQGYGYTF.

This clonotype was counted once. This chain connects TRBV6-2 or TRBV6-3 to TRBJ2-3, with D uncertain. From germline, CDR1 is MNHEY and CDR2 SVGEGT. This CDR3 contains 15 residues. V shed 5 bases and J shed 3 bases, with 15 bases lying between them. CDR3 sequence: CASSTGVLVTDTQYF. The CDR3 DNA follows: TGTGCCAGCAGTACCGGAGTATTAGTGACAGATACGCAGTATTTT.

This sequence joins TRBV30 and TRBJ2-1; D is ambiguous. Trimming shortened V by 3 bases and J by 1 base, and 13 bases separated the two germline ends. The CDR3 loop spans 15 amino acids. Per the germline V gene, CDR1 is GTSNPN and CDR2 is SVGIG (reference sequence). The CDR3 DNA is TGTGCCTGGAGGAACGGAGTTTGGTCCTACAATGAGCAGTTCTTC. This codes for CAWRNGVWSYNEQFF.

This sequence joins TRBV7-3 and TRBJ2-3; D not certain. The V and J ends lost 5 bases and 3 bases respectively, with 12 bases between them. The CDR3 has 14 amino acids. Germline CDR1 and CDR2: SGHTA and FQGTGA. This chain's CDR3 is CASSPVGRTDTQYF. The CDR3, as DNA: TGTGCCAGCAGCCCGGTGGGTAGGACAGATACGCAGTATTTT.

The chain employs TRBV20-1 and TRBJ2-7; TRBD2 might be the D (5 bases). Per germline, CDR1 DFQATT and CDR2 SNEGSKA (reference sequence). This CDR3 comprises 13 residues. V was shortened by 7 bases and J by 4 bases, with 17 bases between the two germline ends. CDR3 protein: CSVSSVLEYEQYF. CDR3 sequence (DNA): TGCAGTGTAAGCTCGGTACTAGAGTACGAGCAGTACTTC.

The chain is built from TRBV7-9 and TRBJ2-5; unclear D gene. This CDR3 contains 14 residues. Trimming took off 5 bases at V and 5 bases at J, with 15 bases between the two ends. Germline CDR1 is SEHNR and CDR2 is FQNEAQ (reference sequence). The CDR3 sequence: CASSPPSRLETQYF. The CDR3 DNA follows: TGTGCCAGCAGCCCTCCCTCTAGGTTGGAGACCCAGTACTTC.

The chain joins TRBV30 to TRBJ1-2, with D possibly matching TRBD1 (5 bases). The CDR3 consists of 12 residues. Germline V CDR1 and CDR2: GTSNPN, SVGIG (reference sequence). Trimming stripped 1 base from V and 7 bases from J, with 10 bases between. The CDR3 sequence is CAWSDSGLGYTF. The CDR3 nucleotides read TGTGCCTGGAGTGACTCGGGACTTGGCTACACCTTC.

The rearrangement uses TRBV10-1 and TRBJ2-2; 7 bases match TRBD1. Germline trimming cut 4 bases from V and 7 bases from J; bases unmatched to any gene: 12. This CDR3 has 16 amino acids. Looked up from germline, CDR1 is WNHNN and CDR2 is SYGVQD (reference sequence). CDR3 sequence reads: CASSGYRGSDGGELFF. The DNA of the CDR3 is TGCGCCAGCAGTGGTTACAGGGGATCCGATGGCGGGGAGCTGTTTTTT.